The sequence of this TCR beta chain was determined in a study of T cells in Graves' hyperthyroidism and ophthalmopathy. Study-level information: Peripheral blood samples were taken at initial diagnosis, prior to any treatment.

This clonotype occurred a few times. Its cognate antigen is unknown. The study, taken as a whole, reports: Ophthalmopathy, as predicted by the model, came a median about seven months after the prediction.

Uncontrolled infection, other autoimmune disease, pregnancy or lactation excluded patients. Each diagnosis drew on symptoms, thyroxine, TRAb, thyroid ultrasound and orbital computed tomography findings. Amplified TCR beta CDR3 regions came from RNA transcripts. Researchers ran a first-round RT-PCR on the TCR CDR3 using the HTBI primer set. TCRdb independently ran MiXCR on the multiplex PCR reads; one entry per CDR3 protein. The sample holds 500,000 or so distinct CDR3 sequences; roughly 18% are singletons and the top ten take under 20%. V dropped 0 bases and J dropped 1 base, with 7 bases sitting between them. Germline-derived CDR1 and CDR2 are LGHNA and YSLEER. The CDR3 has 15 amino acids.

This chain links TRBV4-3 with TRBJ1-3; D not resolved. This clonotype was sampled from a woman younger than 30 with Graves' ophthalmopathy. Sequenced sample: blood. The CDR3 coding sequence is TGCGCCAGCAGCCAAGATCAAGATTCTGGAAACACCATATATTTT. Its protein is CASSQDQDSGNTIYF.